This entry lists 22 T cell receptor beta chains sequenced from one sample in a study of T cell responses to AZD1222 COVID-19 vaccine. Method: immunoSEQ multiplex PCR; TCRdb's copy keeps in-frame clones and lacks some. The repertoire holds roughly 180,000 clones, with 90% as singletons. Sequenced here: peripheral blood, sampled on day 0 of AZD1222 vaccination. All receptors come from an adult in good health.

This clone was detected once. The chain carries TRBV9 and TRBJ2-3, with 8 bases identical to TRBD2. The J segment lost 6 bases and the V segment lost 4 bases, leaving 10 bases of the junction unmatched. Per the germline V gene, CDR1 is SGDLS and CDR2 is YYNGEE. The CDR3 runs 15 residues. CDR3 protein: CASSSRQLAVDTQYF. CDR3 sequence (DNA): TGTGCCAGCAGCTCCCGTCAACTAGCGGTGGATACGCAGTATTTT.

The CDR3: CASSLPTGEKLFF. The CDR3 DNA reads TGTGCCAGCAGCTTGCCTACGGGTGAAAAACTGTTTTTT. The rearrangement links TRBV5-6 to TRBJ1-4; D unclear. The CDR3 is made up of 13 amino acids. V was cut by 1 base and J by 7 bases, with 8 bases left in between. CDR1 is SGHDT, CDR2 YYEEEE, per germline.

The rearrangement links TRBV5-6 to TRBJ1-2, with D unresolved. Trimming pared 2 bases from V and 4 bases from J, leaving 15 bases between. Germline lookup yields CDR1 SGHDT and CDR2 YYEEEE. The CDR3 spans 15 residues. CDR3 sequence (DNA): TGTGCCAGCAGCTTCGCAGGATCCTTGGGCTATGGCTACACCTTC. This encodes CASSFAGSLGYGYTF.

The rearrangement uses TRBV18 and TRBJ1-6; D is undetermined. Germline CDR1 KGHSH, CDR2 LQKENI. The CDR3 spans 15 residues. Deletions cut 2 bases from V and 6 bases from J, with 11 bases between. The CDR3 nucleotides read TGTGCCAGCTCACCATCCTCGATCGGTAATTCACCCCTCCACTTT. Amino acid sequence: CASSPSSIGNSPLHF.

The chain has TRBV4-1 and TRBJ2-5; the D is unclear. Germline V gene data show CDR1 as MGHRA and CDR2 as YSYEKL. Trimming removed 1 base from V and 1 base from J, with 7 bases in between. This CDR3 has 14 amino acids. The CDR3, as DNA: TGCGCCAGCAGCCAAGTCCACTTCCAAGAGACCCAGTACTTC. It encodes CASSQVHFQETQYF.

The chain joins TRBV6-5 to TRBJ1-1; D ambiguous. CDR1 and CDR2 from the germline V gene are MNHEY and SVGAGI. Between the trimmed V and J ends, which lost 7 bases and 1 base, there was a span of 13 bases. The CDR3 length is 14 residues. This chain's CDR3 is CASTSLGRNTEAFF. In DNA, the CDR3 is TGTGCCAGCACTAGTCTTGGGAGGAACACTGAAGCTTTCTTT.

The chain carries TRBV19 and TRBJ2-3; D is perhaps TRBD1 (5 bases). Germline CDR1 is LNHDA and CDR2 is SQIVND (reference sequence). This CDR3 is built from 12 residues. Trimming shortened V by 7 bases and J by 6 bases, and 11 bases separated the two germline ends. CDR3 protein: CASKGIADTQYF. The CDR3 DNA reads as TGTGCCAGTAAGGGGATTGCGGATACGCAGTATTTT.

This chain links TRBV27 with TRBJ2-2, with 8 bases fitting TRBD1. Germline values: CDR1 MNHEY, CDR2 SMNVEV (reference sequence). Losses at the gene ends were 7 bases for V and 6 bases for J; bases not matched to a gene: 4. The CDR3 extends over 13 amino acids. CDR3 region: CASTGQGAGELFF. DNA for the CDR3: TGTGCCAGCACAGGACAGGGCGCCGGGGAGCTGTTTTTT.

This chain joins TRBV9 and TRBJ1-1; D is perhaps TRBD1 (5 bases). Germline-derived CDR1 and CDR2 are SGDLS and YYNGEE. The CDR3 is made up of 13 amino acids. With 3 bases removed from V and 7 bases from J, the gap between germline ends came to 13 bases. CDR3 residues: CASSAGKDSEAFF. In nucleotides, the CDR3 is TGTGCCAGCAGCGCCGGAAAAGACAGTGAAGCTTTCTTT.

The CDR3 spells CSGQGGETQYF. The CDR3, as DNA: TGCAGCGGGCAGGGGGGAGAGACCCAGTACTTC. The rearrangement links TRBV29-1 to TRBJ2-5; tentatively, D is TRBD1 (7 bases). The CDR3 is 11 amino acids. V was shortened by 7 bases and J by 4 bases, with 10 bases between the two germline ends. Germline CDR1 SQVTM, CDR2 ANQGSEA.

This clone came up once. The J gene is TRBJ2-6, the V gene TRBV5-1; the D is unclear. The CDR3 consists of 16 residues. CDR1 and CDR2 (germline): SGHRS, YFSETQ. Trimming left V 1 base short and J 0 bases short, with 8 bases between. In DNA form, the CDR3 reads TGCGCCAGCAGCTTGAGGCCCGCCTCTGGGGCCAACGTCCTGACTTTC. Amino acids: CASSLRPASGANVLTF. Using reference TRBV5-1 and TRBJ2-6 for the parts outside the CDR3, the full variable domain is KAGVTQTPRYLIKTRGQQVTLSCSPISGHRSVSWYQQTPGQGLQFLFEYFSETQRNKGNFPGRFSGRQFSNSRSEMNVSTLELGDSALYLCASSLRPASGANVLTFGAGSRLTVL.

The CDR3 region has the DNA TGTGCCAGCAGTCGAACAGCCGAGCAGTTCTTC. Its protein is CASSRTAEQFF. The gene calls are TRBV3-1 (or the pseudogene TRBV3-2) and TRBJ2-1; D gene ambiguous. Between the trimmed V and J ends, which lost 6 bases and 10 bases, there was a span of 10 bases. CDR1 is LGHDT and CDR2 is YNNKEL in the germline V gene (reference sequence). The CDR3 has 11 residues.

The count of this clone is one. This chain uses TRBV14 with TRBJ2-5, with TRBD2 matching 15 bases. In germline, CDR1 is SGHDN, CDR2 FVKESK. Trimming removed 5 bases from V and 1 base from J; junction bases left unmatched: 5. CDR3 length: 17 residues. The CDR3 nucleotides are TGTGCCAGCAGCACACGGACTAGCGGGGGGGCCCAAGAGACCCAGTACTTC. Its protein product is CASSTRTSGGAQETQYF.

This sequence joins TRBV25-1 and TRBJ2-2; possible D gene TRBD2, 6 bases. CDR1 and CDR2 (germline): MGHDK, SYGVNS. The CDR3 consists of 12 residues. V lost 7 bases and J lost 5, with 8 bases in between. This CDR3 reads CASTRGTGELFF. CDR3 in DNA: TGTGCCAGCACCCGGGGGACCGGGGAGCTGTTTTTT.

The rearrangement uses TRBV5-1 and TRBJ1-2; TRBD1 is a possible D gene (5 bases). The CDR3 is 14 residues long. The germline V gene encodes CDR1 SGHRS and CDR2 YFSETQ. The ends were cut back, 2 bases at V and 6 bases at J, with 14 bases in the middle. The CDR3 reads CASSLVGAGNGYTF. As DNA, the CDR3 is TGCGCCAGCAGCTTAGTAGGGGCGGGGAATGGCTACACCTTC.

The chain has TRBV28 and TRBJ1-1; D is ambiguous. The CDR3 has 15 residues. V gave up 6 bases and J gave up 3 bases, with 17 bases separating them. Germline CDR1 reads MDHEN; CDR2 reads SYDVKM. The CDR3 region has the DNA TGTGCCAGCAGGTACCCCGGTGCACGCTACACTGAAGCTTTCTTT. Translating gives CASRYPGARYTEAFF.

The chain links TRBV5-4 to TRBJ2-1, with a possible D match to TRBD1 (5 bases). Germline CDR1 and CDR2: SGHNT and YYREEE (reference sequence). The V and J ends lost 4 bases and 5 bases respectively, with 10 bases between them. The CDR3 totals 13 residues. Written as DNA, the CDR3 is TGTGCCAGCAGCCCGCGACAGCACAATGAGCAGTTCTTC. Its protein is CASSPRQHNEQFF.

V gene TRBV27 combines with J gene TRBJ2-1, with D perhaps matching TRBD1 (6 bases). The V gene's germline CDR1 is MNHEY and CDR2 SMNVEV (reference sequence). V was trimmed by 6 bases and J by 4 bases, leaving 10 bases between them. The CDR3 extends over 13 amino acids. This CDR3 reads CASRRDTYNEQFF. The CDR3 nucleotides are TGTGCCAGCAGAAGGGACACTTACAATGAGCAGTTCTTC.

The V gene is TRBV6-5, the J gene TRBJ1-4; TRBD1 matches 7 bases. V was pared by 6 bases and J by 1 base, with 5 bases of the junction left unmatched. The CDR3 runs 15 residues. Germline values: CDR1 MNHEY, CDR2 SVGAGI. CDR3 DNA sequence: TGTGCCAGCAGACGACAGGGCCTAACTAATGAAAAACTGTTTTTT. Its protein is CASRRQGLTNEKLFF.

This chain connects TRBV5-1 to TRBJ2-7; D gene unclear. This CDR3 spans 13 amino acids. Trimming removed 7 bases from V and 3 bases from J, with 14 bases in between. Per germline, CDR1 SGHRS and CDR2 YFSETQ. CDR3 amino acids: CASDPYPFYEQYF. CDR3 coding DNA: TGCGCCAGCGACCCGTATCCTTTCTACGAGCAGTACTTC.

V usage is TRBV21-1 and J usage is TRBJ1-5. TRBV21-1 is reported as a pseudogene. The CDR3 sequence is 15 residues long. Here the CDR3 reads CASSKVRGSNQPQHF. Here the CDR3 DNA reads TGTGCCAGCAGCAAAGTGCGGGGGAGCAATCAGCCCCAGCATTTT.

This chain connects TRBV6-5 to TRBJ1-3; 7 bases are shared with TRBD1. Germline-derived CDR1 and CDR2 are MNHEY and SVGAGI. This CDR3 has 13 amino acids. V gave up 6 bases and J gave up 6 bases; unmatched junction bases: 5. CDR3 nucleotides: TGTGCCAGCAGAGGAGGGGGCGCAAACACCATATATTTT. This encodes CASRGGGANTIYF.